The 26 T cell receptor beta chains in this list originate from one sample, sequenced in a study of blood T cell repertoires in COVID-19. Assay: immunoSEQ multiplex PCR; the TCRdb copy retains only in-frame clones and omits some. The sample carries over 150,000 clones, roughly 85% recorded once. Sequencing input: PBMCs or T cells enriched from blood (not recorded which). These receptors were taken from a woman aged 18-29 years who had recovered from COVID-19.

This sequence joins TRBV18 and TRBJ1-1; D perhaps matches TRBD1 (5 bases). The CDR3 spans 14 residues. Trimming cost V 4 bases and J 0 bases, with 9 bases left between them. Germline values: CDR1 KGHSH, CDR2 LQKENI. For the CDR3, the DNA is TGTGCCAGCTCACGCGGGGGTTTGAACACTGAAGCTTTCTTT. Translation gives CASSRGGLNTEAFF. Complete variable domain (other parts from reference TRBV18 and TRBJ1-1): NAGVMQNPRHLVRRRGQEARLRCSPMKGHSHVYWYRQLPEEGLKFMVYLQKENIIDESGMPKERFSAEFPKEGPSILRIQQVVRGDSAAYFCASSRGGLNTEAFFGQGTRLTVV.

CDR3 protein: CASSFSDRGFYGYTF. Written as DNA, the CDR3 is TGTGCCAGCAGTTTTTCCGACAGGGGGTTCTATGGCTACACCTTC. V usage is TRBV27 and J usage is TRBJ1-2, with TRBD1 identical over 9 bases. The germline V gene encodes CDR1 MNHEY and CDR2 SMNVEV (reference sequence). With V trimmed by 3 bases and J by 4 bases, 6 bases remained unmatched. This CDR3 has 15 amino acids.

This clone was observed a single time. CDR3 bases: TGTGCCAGCAGTCCGGACCGTAGGGACTACAAAAACATTCAGTACTTC. This gives the protein CASSPDRRDYKNIQYF. The genes are TRBV6-2 or TRBV6-3 and TRBJ2-4; 7 nucleotides align to TRBD2. The V and J ends lost 5 bases and 3 bases, in that order; junction bases with no gene match: 10. The CDR3 has 16 amino acids. Germline CDR1 is MNHEY and CDR2 is SVGEGT.

The chain combines TRBV24-1 with TRBJ2-1, with 11 nucleotides matching TRBD1. CDR3 length: 16 amino acids. CDR1 KGHDR and CDR2 SFDVKD come from the germline V gene. Germline trimming cut 0 bases from V and 9 bases from J; bases unmatched to any gene: 6. DNA for the CDR3: TGTGCCACCAGTGATTTGTCAGGACAGGGGGCGGGTGAGCAGTTCTTC. Its translation: CATSDLSGQGAGEQFF.

This clone was detected only once. The chain uses TRBV29-1 and TRBJ1-1; D not certain. This CDR3 comprises 13 residues. The germline V and J ends were trimmed by 5 bases and 0 bases, with 10 bases remaining between them. The germline gives CDR1 SQVTM, CDR2 ANQGSEA. CDR3 in DNA: TGCAGCGTTAAGTTGAGCATGAACACTGAAGCTTTCTTT. It codes for CSVKLSMNTEAFF. Combining the CDR3 with reference TRBV29-1 and TRBJ1-1 gives the whole variable domain SAVISQKPSRDICQRGTSLTIQCQVDSQVTMMFWYRQQPGQSLTLIATANQGSEATYESGFVIDKFPISRPNLTFSTLTVSNMSPEDSSIYLCSVKLSMNTEAFFGQGTRLTVV.

The chain joins TRBV7-2 to TRBJ1-5, with 8 bases lining up with TRBD1. J gave up 10 bases and V 4 bases, and 9 bases lay outside the gene matches. CDR3 size: 14 residues. The germline V gene encodes CDR1 SGHTA and CDR2 FQGNSA. The CDR3 here is CASSSDRGMDPQHF. The CDR3 DNA is TGTGCCAGCAGCTCCGACAGGGGTATGGATCCCCAGCATTTT.

The chain joins TRBV30 to TRBJ1-2, with TRBD1 matching 7 bases. The germline CDR1 and CDR2 sequences are GTSNPN and SVGIG (reference sequence). The CDR3 consists of 15 residues. V lost 7 bases, J lost 6 bases, and 17 bases stayed unmatched. The CDR3 nucleotides are TGTGCCTCCCACGGGGACAGACCTACTTCGGATGGCTACACCTTC. It specifies CASHGDRPTSDGYTF.

The chain has TRBV5-4 and TRBJ2-5; tentatively, D is TRBD2 (7 bases). CDR1 is SGHNT and CDR2 is YYREEE in the germline V gene (reference sequence). The CDR3 extends over 16 amino acids. V was pared by 4 bases and J by 4 bases, with 20 bases between. The CDR3 DNA follows: TGTGCCAGCAGCGACACCGGGGAGGGGGGTGGAGAGACCCAGTACTTC. Amino acids: CASSDTGEGGGETQYF.

V and J are TRBV29-1 and TRBJ1-1; 9 bases are shared with TRBD1. V shed 7 bases and J 2 bases; nucleotides not matched to a gene: 5. CDR1 is SQVTM, CDR2 ANQGSEA, per germline. The length of the CDR3 is 13 residues. CDR3 region: CSARDRENTEAFF. CDR3 DNA: TGCAGCGCCCGGGACAGGGAAAACACTGAAGCTTTCTTT.

The chain uses TRBV6-5 and TRBJ2-7; 8 positions match TRBD1. The J segment lost 5 bases and the V segment lost 8 bases, leaving 8 bases of the junction unmatched. The CDR3 covers 13 residues. Germline lookup yields CDR1 MNHEY and CDR2 SVGAGI. This CDR3 is CASDWSGGDEQYF. The CDR3 coding sequence is TGTGCCAGCGATTGGTCAGGGGGCGACGAGCAGTACTTC.

The chain has TRBV7-9 and TRBJ2-2, with TRBD2 as a possible D gene (7 bases). The V end was cut by 4 bases, the J end by 0 bases, with 9 bases between. There are 15 residues in the CDR3. Germline lookup yields CDR1 SEHNR and CDR2 FQNEAQ (reference sequence). The CDR3 DNA sequence: TGTGCCAGCAGCTACGGGGGGCCGAACACCGGGGAGCTGTTTTTT. Its protein product is CASSYGGPNTGELFF. Drawing the rest from reference TRBV7-9 and TRBJ2-2, the complete variable domain is DTGVSQNPRHKITKRGQNVTFRCDPISEHNRLYWYRQTLGQGPEFLTYFQNEAQLEKSRLLSDRFSAERPKGSFSTLEIQRTEQGDSAMYLCASSYGGPNTGELFFGEGSRLTVL.

The rearrangement joins TRBV28 to TRBJ1-2, with 9 bases matching TRBD1. The J segment lost 7 bases and the V segment lost 4 bases, leaving 13 bases of the junction unmatched. The CDR3 has 16 residues. The germline V gene encodes CDR1 MDHEN and CDR2 SYDVKM. CDR3 region: CASSSLLGTGIFGYTF. As DNA, the CDR3 is TGTGCCAGCAGTTCCTTGCTCGGGACAGGGATTTTTGGCTACACCTTC.

The chain links TRBV7-6 to TRBJ2-5; TRBD2 aligns across 11 bases. This CDR3 is built from 17 residues. CDR1 and CDR2 from the germline V gene are SGHVS and FNYEAQ. J gave up 3 bases and V 6 bases, and 12 bases lay outside the gene matches. The DNA for the CDR3 is TGTGCCAGCAGTTGGATCAAAGGGACTAGCGGAGAAGAGACCCAGTACTTC. Protein product: CASSWIKGTSGEETQYF. The variable domain in full, with the rest retrieved from reference TRBV7-6 and TRBJ2-5, is GAGVSQSPRYKVTKRGQDVALRCDPISGHVSLYWYRQALGQGPEFLTYFNYEAQQDKSGLPNDRFSAERPEGSISTLTIQRTEQRDSAMYRCASSWIKGTSGEETQYFGPGTRLLVL.

The genes are TRBV5-1 and TRBJ1-1; D may be TRBD1 (6 bases). V dropped 6 bases and J dropped 5 bases, with 14 bases sitting between them. The length of the CDR3 is 13 residues. Germline-derived CDR1 and CDR2 are SGHRS and YFSETQ. CDR3 DNA sequence: TGCGCCAGCAAGTTACAGGGTGAAACTGAAGCTTTCTTT. Translated, it gives CASKLQGETEAFF.

The V gene is TRBV2, the J gene TRBJ1-4; D remains ambiguous. The CDR3 consists of 14 residues. The germline V and J ends were trimmed by 4 bases and 8 bases, with 14 bases remaining between them. Germline V gene data show CDR1 as SNHLY and CDR2 as FYNNEI. The chain's CDR3 is CASSARVIGEKLFF. The DNA for the CDR3 is TGTGCCAGCAGTGCGAGGGTAATAGGCGAAAAACTGTTTTTT.

This chain joins TRBV7-8 and TRBJ1-3, with 7 bases aligning to TRBD1. Losses at the gene ends were 5 bases for V and 7 bases for J; bases not matched to a gene: 11. This CDR3 contains 15 residues. The germline V gene encodes CDR1 SGHVS and CDR2 FQNEAQ. The CDR3 sequence is CASSKQGRESNTIYF. CDR3 DNA: TGTGCCAGCAGCAAACAGGGGAGAGAGAGTAACACCATATATTTT.

A word on this clone: Distinct nucleotide sequences in the sample also encode this CDR3. The chain recombines TRBV5-8 with TRBJ2-1, with 12 nucleotides matching TRBD1. The CDR3 is 15 residues long. The V gene's germline CDR1 is SGHTS and CDR2 YDEGEE. V dropped 4 bases and J dropped 3; count of bases not matched to a gene: 2. The CDR3 region has the DNA TGTGCCAGCAGCCGGGACAGGGGGCTCTACAATGAGCAGTTCTTC. This translates into CASSRDRGLYNEQFF. Drawing the rest from reference TRBV5-8 and TRBJ2-1, the complete variable domain is EAGVTQSPTHLIKTRGQQATLRCSPISGHTSVYWYQQALGLGLQFLLWYDEGEERNRGNFPPRFSGRQFPNYSSELNVNALELEDSALYLCASSRDRGLYNEQFFGPGTRLTVL.

The chain links TRBV30 to TRBJ2-1; 14 bases line up with TRBD2. This CDR3 is built from 17 residues. With V trimmed by 4 bases and J by 0 bases, 5 bases remained unmatched. Per the germline V gene, CDR1 is GTSNPN and CDR2 is SVGIG (reference sequence). CDR3 residues: CAWTPGTSGSSYNEQFF. For the CDR3, the DNA is TGTGCCTGGACCCCCGGGACTAGCGGGAGCTCCTACAATGAGCAGTTCTTC.

This clone appeared a few times. The chain is built from TRBV19 and TRBJ2-7; D remains unclear. This CDR3 has 15 residues. V lost 2 bases and J lost 2, with 13 bases in between. Germline-derived CDR1 and CDR2 are LNHDA and SQIVND (reference sequence). The CDR3 nucleotides read TGTGCCAGTAGTATACCCCCCAGAACGACCTACGAGCAGTACTTC. This gives the protein CASSIPPRTTYEQYF.

This sequence joins TRBV4-3 and TRBJ2-3; 11 bases align to TRBD2. The CDR3 sequence is 16 residues long. Germline V CDR1 and CDR2: LGHNA, YSLEER. V lost 4 bases to trimming and J lost 6 bases; unmatched junction nucleotides: 9. The CDR3 sequence is CASSRAPSGGQDTQYF. CDR3 coding DNA: TGCGCCAGCAGCCGAGCCCCTAGCGGGGGGCAGGATACGCAGTATTTT.

DNA of the CDR3: TGTGCCAGCAGCCAGGAGCGGGATCAGCCCCAGCATTTT. It specifies CASSQERDQPQHF. The chain employs TRBV3-1 (or the pseudogene TRBV3-2) and TRBJ1-5; D call uncertain. Between the trimmed V and J ends, which lost 3 bases and 5 bases, there was a span of 8 bases. The germline gives CDR1 LGHDT, CDR2 YNNKEL (reference sequence). CDR3 size: 13 residues.

The chain links TRBV6-4 to TRBJ1-2; TRBD1 aligns across 9 bases. The length of the CDR3 is 17 residues. Germline CDR1 is MRHNA and CDR2 is SNTAGT. The V and J ends lost 7 bases and 3 bases, in that order; junction bases with no gene match: 15. The CDR3 DNA follows: TGTGCCAGCAACACGAGTCCCCCAACAGGGGGCGACTATGGCTACACCTTC. Its protein product is CASNTSPPTGGDYGYTF.

The chain carries TRBV28 and TRBJ2-5, with 8 bases matching TRBD2. The CDR3 spans 15 residues. V shed 1 base, J shed 1 base, and the junction held 2 bases outside the gene matches. Germline loops: CDR1 MDHEN, CDR2 SYDVKM. The CDR3 loop reads CASSLSSGSQETQYF. For the CDR3, the DNA is TGTGCCAGCAGTTTATCTAGCGGGTCCCAAGAGACCCAGTACTTC. The complete variable domain, with remaining parts taken from reference TRBV28 and TRBJ2-5, reads DVKVTQSSRYLVKRTGEKVFLECVQDMDHENMFWYRQDPGLGLRLIYFSYDVKMKEKGDIPEGYSVSREKKERFSLILESASTNQTSMYLCASSLSSGSQETQYFGPGTRLLVL.

V and J are TRBV4-2 and TRBJ2-2; 10 bases align to TRBD2. Trimming at V came to 4 bases and at J to 0 bases, leaving 17 bases not matched to a gene. This CDR3 is 21 amino acids long. The germline V gene encodes CDR1 LGHNA and CDR2 YNFKEQ. As DNA, the CDR3 is TGTGCCAGCAGCCCAGCCCGTACGGGATCACTAGCGGGGACGAACACCGGGGAGCTGTTTTTT. Amino acid sequence: CASSPARTGSLAGTNTGELFF.

The chain recombines TRBV5-1 with TRBJ1-2; no clear D. CDR1 is SGHRS and CDR2 is YFSETQ in the germline V gene. The CDR3 totals 12 residues. Trimming took 0 bases from V and 8 from J, leaving 8 bases between them. CDR3 nucleotides: TGCGCCAGCAGCTTGGAGAGAGAGGGCTACACCTTC. Translation gives CASSLEREGYTF.

This chain uses TRBV21-1 with TRBJ1-4. TRBV21-1 is assigned pseudogene status. The CDR3 loop spans 14 amino acids. CDR3 nucleotides: TGTGCCAGCATGATCGGGGTTCGGCGTGAAAAACTGTTTTTT. Translating gives CASMIGVRREKLFF.